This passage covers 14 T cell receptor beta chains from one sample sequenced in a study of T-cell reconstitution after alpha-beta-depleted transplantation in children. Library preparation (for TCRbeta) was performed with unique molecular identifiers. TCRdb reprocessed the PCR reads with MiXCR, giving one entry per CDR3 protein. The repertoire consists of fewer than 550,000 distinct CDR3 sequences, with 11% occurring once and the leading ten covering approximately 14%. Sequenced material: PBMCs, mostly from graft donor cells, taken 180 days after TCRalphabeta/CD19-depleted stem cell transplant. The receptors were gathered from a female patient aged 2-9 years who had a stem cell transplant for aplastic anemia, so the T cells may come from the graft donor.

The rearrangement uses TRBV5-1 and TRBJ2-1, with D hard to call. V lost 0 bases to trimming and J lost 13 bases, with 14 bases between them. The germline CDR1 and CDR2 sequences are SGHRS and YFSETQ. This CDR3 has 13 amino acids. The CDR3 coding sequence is TGCGCCAGCAGCTTGGCATTCGACGAGGACCAGTTCTTC. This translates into CASSLAFDEDQFF. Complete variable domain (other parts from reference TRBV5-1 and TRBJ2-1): KAGVTQTPRYLIKTRGQQVTLSCSPISGHRSVSWYQQTPGQGLQFLFEYFSETQRNKGNFPGRFSGRQFSNSRSEMNVSTLELGDSALYLCASSLAFDEDQFFGPGTRLTVL.

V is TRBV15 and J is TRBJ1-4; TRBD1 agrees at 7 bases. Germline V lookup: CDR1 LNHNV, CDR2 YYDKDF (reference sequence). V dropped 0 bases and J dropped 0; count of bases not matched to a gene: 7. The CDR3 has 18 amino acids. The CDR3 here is CATSRDLGTATTNEKLFF. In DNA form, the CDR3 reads TGTGCCACCAGCAGAGATCTCGGGACAGCAACAACTAATGAAAAACTGTTTTTT. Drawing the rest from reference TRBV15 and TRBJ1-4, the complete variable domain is DAMVIQNPRYQVTQFGKPVTLSCSQTLNHNVMYWYQQKSSQAPKLLFHYYDKDFNNEADTPDNFQSRRPNTSFCFLDIRSPGLGDTAMYLCATSRDLGTATTNEKLFFGSGTQLSVL.

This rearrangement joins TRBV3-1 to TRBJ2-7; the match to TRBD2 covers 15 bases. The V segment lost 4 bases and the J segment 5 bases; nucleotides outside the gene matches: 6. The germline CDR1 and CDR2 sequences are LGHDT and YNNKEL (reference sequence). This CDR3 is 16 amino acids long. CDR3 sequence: CASSPPGTSGRNEQYF. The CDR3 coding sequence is TGTGCCAGCAGCCCCCCCGGGACTAGCGGGAGGAACGAGCAGTACTTC.

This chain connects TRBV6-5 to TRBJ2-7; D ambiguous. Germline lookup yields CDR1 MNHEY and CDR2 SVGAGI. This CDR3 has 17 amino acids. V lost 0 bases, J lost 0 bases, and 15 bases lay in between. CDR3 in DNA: TGTGCCAGCAGTTACTCCCCGGCAGGAACCAGCTCCTACGAGCAGTACGTC. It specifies CASSYSPAGTSSYEQYV.

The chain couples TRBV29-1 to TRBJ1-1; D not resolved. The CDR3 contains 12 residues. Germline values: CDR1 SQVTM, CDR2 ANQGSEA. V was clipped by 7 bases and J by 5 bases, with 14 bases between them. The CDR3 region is CSGVGGQTEAFF. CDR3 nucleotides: TGCAGCGGCGTCGGTGGGCAAACTGAAGCTTTCTTT.

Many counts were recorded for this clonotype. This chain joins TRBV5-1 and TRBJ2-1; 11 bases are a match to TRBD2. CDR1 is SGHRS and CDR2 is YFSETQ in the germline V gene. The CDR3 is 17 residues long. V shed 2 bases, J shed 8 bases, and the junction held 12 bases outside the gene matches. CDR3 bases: TGCGCCAGCAGCTTCCCGGGACTAGCGGATGGGGGTCATGAGCAGTTCTTC. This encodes CASSFPGLADGGHEQFF.

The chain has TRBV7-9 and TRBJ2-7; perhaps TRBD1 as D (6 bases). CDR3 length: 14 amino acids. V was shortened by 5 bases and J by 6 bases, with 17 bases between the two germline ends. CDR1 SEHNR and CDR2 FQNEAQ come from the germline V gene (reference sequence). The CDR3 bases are TGTGCCAGCAGCCGAGGGACATCGGTACCCGAGCAGTACTTC. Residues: CASSRGTSVPEQYF.

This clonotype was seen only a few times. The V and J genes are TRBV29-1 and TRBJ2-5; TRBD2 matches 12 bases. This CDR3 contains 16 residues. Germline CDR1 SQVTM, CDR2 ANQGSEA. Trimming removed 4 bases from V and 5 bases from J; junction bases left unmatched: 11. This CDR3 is CSVVLRLAGVLETQYF. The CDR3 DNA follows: TGCAGCGTTGTTCTGCGACTAGCGGGAGTTCTGGAGACCCAGTACTTC.

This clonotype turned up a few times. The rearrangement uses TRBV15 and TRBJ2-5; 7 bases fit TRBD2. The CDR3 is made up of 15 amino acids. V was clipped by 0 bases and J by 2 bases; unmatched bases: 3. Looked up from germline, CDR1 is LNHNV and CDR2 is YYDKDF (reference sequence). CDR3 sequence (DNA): TGTGCCACCAGCAGAGATCGGCGGGGGCAAGAGACCCAGTACTTC. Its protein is CATSRDRRGQETQYF.

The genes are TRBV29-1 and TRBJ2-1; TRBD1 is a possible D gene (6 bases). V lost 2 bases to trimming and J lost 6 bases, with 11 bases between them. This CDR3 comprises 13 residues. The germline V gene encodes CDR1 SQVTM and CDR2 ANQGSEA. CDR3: CSVENHRANEQFF. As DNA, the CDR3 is TGCAGCGTTGAAAACCACAGGGCCAATGAGCAGTTCTTC.

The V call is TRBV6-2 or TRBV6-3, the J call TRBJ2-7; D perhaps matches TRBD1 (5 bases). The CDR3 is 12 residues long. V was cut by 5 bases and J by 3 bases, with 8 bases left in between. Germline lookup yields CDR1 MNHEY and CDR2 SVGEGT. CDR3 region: CASSIDSYEQYF. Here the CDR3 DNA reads TGTGCCAGCAGTATAGACAGCTACGAGCAGTACTTC.

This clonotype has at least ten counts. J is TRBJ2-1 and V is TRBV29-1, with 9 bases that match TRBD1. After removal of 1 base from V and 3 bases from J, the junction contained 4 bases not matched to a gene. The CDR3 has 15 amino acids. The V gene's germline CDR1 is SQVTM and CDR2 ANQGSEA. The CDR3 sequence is CSVEVTGGIYNEQFF. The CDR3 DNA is TGCAGCGTTGAAGTGACAGGGGGTATCTACAATGAGCAGTTCTTC.

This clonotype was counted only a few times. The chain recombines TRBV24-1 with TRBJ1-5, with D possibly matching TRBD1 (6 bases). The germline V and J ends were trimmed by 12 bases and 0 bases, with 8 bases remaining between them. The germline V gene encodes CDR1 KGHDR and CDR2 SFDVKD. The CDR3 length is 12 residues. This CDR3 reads CAAQGSNQPQHF. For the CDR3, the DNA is TGTGCCGCACAGGGTAGCAATCAGCCCCAGCATTTT.

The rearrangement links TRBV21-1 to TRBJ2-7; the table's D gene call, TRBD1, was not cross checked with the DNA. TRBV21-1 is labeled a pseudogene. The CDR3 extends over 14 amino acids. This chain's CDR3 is CASSKEQGSHEQYV. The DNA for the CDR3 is TGTGCCAGCAGCAAAGAACAGGGGAGCCACGAGCAGTACGTC.